This T cell receptor beta chain comes out of a study of T-cell reconstitution after alpha-beta-depleted transplantation in children. This sample's TCRbeta library carried unique molecular identifier barcodes. Via MiXCR, TCRdb re-called the PCR reads, giving one row per CDR3 protein. This table holds about 350,000 distinct CDR3 sequences, about an eighth found once. This clonotype was seen more than once but under ten times. The V gene lost 6 bases and the J gene lost 7 bases, with 7 bases spanning the gap. Germline V gene data show CDR1 as ENHRY and CDR2 as SYGVKD. The CDR3 is 11 amino acids. The TCR originated in a human donor who donated a stem cell graft to a child with Fanconi anemia. The V gene is TRBV10-3, the J gene TRBJ2-1; D call uncertain. The sample in question was PBMCs, obtained from the stem cell graft. The CDR3 loop reads CAIRSPNEQFF. DNA for the CDR3: TGTGCCATCAGGTCCCCGAATGAGCAGTTCTTC.